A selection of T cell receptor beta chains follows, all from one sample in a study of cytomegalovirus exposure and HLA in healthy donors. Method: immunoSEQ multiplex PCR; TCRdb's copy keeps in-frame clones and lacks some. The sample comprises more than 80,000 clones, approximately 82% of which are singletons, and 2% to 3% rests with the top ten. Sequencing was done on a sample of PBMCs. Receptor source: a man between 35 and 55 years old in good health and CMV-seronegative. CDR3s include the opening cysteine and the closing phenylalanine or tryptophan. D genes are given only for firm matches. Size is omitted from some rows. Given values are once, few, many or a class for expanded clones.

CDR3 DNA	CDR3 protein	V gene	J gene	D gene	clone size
TGTGCCAGCAGCTTGAGTGGGGGGGCCGGTGAGCAGTACTTC	CASSLSGGAGEQYF	TRBV5-4	TRBJ2-7	-	-
TGTGCCAGTGGATTACAGGGTAACACCGGGGAGCTGTTTTTT	CASGLQGNTGELFF	TRBV19	TRBJ2-2	-	-
TGTGCCAGTAGTGGCAGATTTATCGGGTCGGACCTCCACTTT	CASSGRFIGSDLHF	TRBV19	TRBJ1-6	-	-
TGTGCCAGCAGGGCAGGGGGCCGCTCCTATGGCTACACCTTC	CASRAGGRSYGYTF	TRBV2	TRBJ1-2	TRBD1	-
TGTGCCAGCAGTGACACCTATAGCAATCAGCCCCAGCATTTT	CASSDTYSNQPQHF	TRBV6-1	TRBJ1-5	-	-
TGTGCCAGCAGGACTAAAGTGGGGCCCCTCCACTTT	CASRTKVGPLHF	TRBV2	TRBJ1-6	-	-
TGTGCCAGCAGTTACGGGGGGGCCACTGAAGCTTTCTTT	CASSYGGATEAFF	TRBV6-5	TRBJ1-1	-	-
TGCGCCAGCAGTCTGGGGGCCAGTGGGAACACTGAAGCTTTCTTT	CASSLGASGNTEAFF	TRBV5-1	TRBJ1-1	-	-
TGTGCCAGCAGACGACTAGCGGGAGACACAGATACGCAGTATTTT	CASRRLAGDTDTQYF	TRBV2	TRBJ2-3	TRBD2	-
TGTGCCAGCAAATACGAGGGTCAAACCTACGAGCAGTACTTC	CASKYEGQTYEQYF	TRBV2	TRBJ2-7	-	-
TGCGCCAGCAGCACCTCCGGGACAGCCAGTGAAGAGCAGTACTTC	CASSTSGTASEEQYF	TRBV5-1	TRBJ2-7	TRBD1	-
TGTGCCAGCAGCTTAGCGCGACTAGTCGACGAGCAGTACTTC	CASSLARLVDEQYF	TRBV7-2	TRBJ2-7	-	-
TGCGCCAGCAGCTTCTCTAGCGGGGGCCATAGCACAGATACGCAGTATTTT	CASSFSSGGHSTDTQYF	TRBV5-1	TRBJ2-3	TRBD2	-
TGCGCCAGCAGCCAAGTGACTAGCGGGGGGGCAGATACGCAGTATTTT	CASSQVTSGGADTQYF	TRBV4-1	TRBJ2-3	TRBD2	-
TGCGCCAGCAGCTTGGAATGGACAGGGGCCACCGTATATGGCTACACCTTC	CASSLEWTGATVYGYTF	TRBV5-1	TRBJ1-2	TRBD1	-
TGTGCCAGTAGTGACAGGGTCAAGGATCAGCCCCAGCATTTT	CASSDRVKDQPQHF	TRBV19	TRBJ1-5	TRBD1	-
TGTGCCAGCAGCGTAGGTACAATGAACACTGAAGCTTTCTTT	CASSVGTMNTEAFF	TRBV9	TRBJ1-1	-	-
TGTGCCAGCTCACCACCAGGTCAACAGGAAGTTTATGGCTACACCTTC	CASSPPGQQEVYGYTF	TRBV18	TRBJ1-2	-	-
TGTGCCAGTAGTATTACAGACATGAACACTGAAGCTTTCTTT	CASSITDMNTEAFF	TRBV19	TRBJ1-1	-	few
TGCGCCAGCAGCCAAGACGGGAACCTACTGCGATTGGACACTGAAGCTTTCTTT	CASSQDGNLLRLDTEAFF	TRBV4-1	TRBJ1-1	-	-
TGTGCCAGTAGTCCACAGGTAGCCCGCGAGCAGTACTTC	CASSPQVAREQYF	TRBV19	TRBJ2-7	-	medium-sized
TGTGCCAGCTCACGCGAGGGCTCTGGAAACACCATATATTTT	CASSREGSGNTIYF	TRBV18	TRBJ1-3	-	-
TGTGCCAGTAGTATTGAGGGCAACTACGAGCAGTACTTC	CASSIEGNYEQYF	TRBV19	TRBJ2-7	-	few
TGTGCCAGCAGCGTGCGGGATAACACCGGGGAGCTGTTTTTT	CASSVRDNTGELFF	TRBV9	TRBJ2-2	-	-
TGTGCCAGCAGTCCGATTGGGACTAGAAATACCGGGGAGCTGTTTTTT	CASSPIGTRNTGELFF	TRBV2	TRBJ2-2	TRBD2	-
TGTGCCAGTACCCGTAATGAAAAACTGTTTTTT	CASTRNEKLFF	TRBV19	TRBJ1-4	-	-